The 9 T cell receptor beta chains below all came from one sample that was sequenced in a study of a mutant IDH1 vaccine in newly diagnosed glioma (dated by TCRdb to the early 2020s). The method behind the library was the immunoSEQ multiplex PCR assay. Sourced from immuneACCESS, this table was stored by TCRdb with only in-frame sequences that have V and J called. A share of the clones is absent; for the studies checked, an unresolved V gene accounts for under half, and the remainder has no known explanation. The sample table holds about 46,000 clones, of which about three quarters were seen once. Approximately 1.8% of the sample is held by the ten biggest clonotypes. The label giving this sample's time point can be read as: baseline, week 1 (first vaccination visit). The sample's treatment or condition label, in plain terms: pre-vaccination baseline after standard-of-care therapy. This specimen was PBMCs, taken from a glioma patient treated with radiotherapy, temozolomide or both. The receptor set was obtained from a woman between 40 and 50 years old with glioma.

J is TRBJ2-5 and V is TRBV28, with D perhaps being TRBD1 or TRBD2 (6 bases each). Germline V gene data show CDR1 as MDHEN and CDR2 as SYDVKM. CDR3 length: 15 residues. The V end lost 2 bases, the J end lost 5 bases, and 15 bases lay between the germline ends. The CDR3 region has the DNA TGTGCCAGCAGTTTAGGAATGACTAGGGGGGAGACCCAGTACTTC. It translates to CASSLGMTRGETQYF.

This chain connects TRBV30 to TRBJ2-2; 9 bases align to TRBD1. Germline lookup yields CDR1 GTSNPN and CDR2 SVGIG (reference sequence). The CDR3 runs to 15 residues. Losses at the gene ends were 4 bases for V and 4 bases for J; bases not matched to a gene: 7. The CDR3 spells CAWINRGLGTGELFF. DNA of the CDR3: TGTGCCTGGATCAACAGGGGGCTGGGCACCGGGGAGCTGTTTTTT.

As DNA, the CDR3 is TGTGCCAGCAGCTCGAGAGGACAGGGGTACGAGCAGTACTTC. It codes for CASSSRGQGYEQYF. The rearrangement joins TRBV5-4 to TRBJ2-7, with 9 bases that match TRBD1. With 3 bases clipped from V and 4 bases from J, the junction kept 5 bases outside the gene matches. This CDR3 is 14 amino acids long. Per germline, CDR1 SGHNT and CDR2 YYREEE (reference sequence). The full variable domain, its missing parts supplied by reference TRBV5-4 and TRBJ2-7, is ETGVTQSPTHLIKTRGQQVTLRCSSQSGHNTVSWYQQALGQGPQFIFQYYREEENGRGNFPPRFSGLQFPNYSSELNVNALELDDSALYLCASSSRGQGYEQYFGPGTRLTVT.

V is TRBV19 and J is TRBJ1-1; D is uncertain. Trimming left V 7 bases short and J 4 bases short, with 13 bases between. The length of the CDR3 is 13 residues. Looked up from germline, CDR1 is LNHDA and CDR2 is SQIVND (reference sequence). This chain's CDR3 is CASTPDWPTEAFF. The CDR3 DNA sequence: TGTGCCAGTACCCCTGACTGGCCCACTGAAGCTTTCTTT. The variable domain in full, with the rest retrieved from reference TRBV19 and TRBJ1-1, is DGGITQSPKYLFRKEGQNVTLSCEQNLNHDAMYWYRQDPGQGLRLIYYSQIVNDFQKGDIAEGYSVSREKKESFPLTVTSAQKNPTAFYLCASTPDWPTEAFFGQGTRLTVV.

This clone was seen only once. J is TRBJ2-7 and V is TRBV18; D may be TRBD2 (7 bases). V lost 3 bases, J lost 3 bases, and 15 bases lay in between. CDR3 length: 15 amino acids. The germline V gene encodes CDR1 KGHSH and CDR2 LQKENI. Written as DNA, the CDR3 is TGTGCCAGCTCACCGCCTAAGGGGGGGATCTACGAGCAGTACTTC. Protein product: CASSPPKGGIYEQYF.

A note on this clone: One end of the junction does not line up with germline, which may come from a read error. The V call is TRBV7-4, the J call TRBJ2-7, with 7 bases fitting TRBD2. CDR1 SGHVT and CDR2 SQSDAQ come from the germline V gene. The CDR3 consists of 17 residues. CDR3 coding DNA: TGTGCCAGCAGCCTAGCCCCCCTAGCGGTCGGGACCTACGAGCAGTACTTC. Protein: CASSLAPLAVGTYEQYF.

V and J are TRBV10-2 and TRBJ2-5; 7 nucleotides match TRBD1. The V gene end was trimmed by 5 bases and the J gene end by 2 bases; junction bases not matched to a gene: 8. The germline V gene encodes CDR1 WSHSY and CDR2 SAAADI. The CDR3 loop spans 15 amino acids. The CDR3 spells CASSFRDSVQETQYF. DNA for the CDR3: TGCGCCAGCAGTTTTAGGGACAGCGTACAAGAGACCCAGTACTTC.

Points on this clone: One end of the junction does not line up with germline, which may come from a read error. The chain carries TRBV5-1 and TRBJ2-2; D gene ambiguous. The CDR3 contains 14 residues. Germline CDR1 is SGHRS and CDR2 is YFSETQ. The CDR3 sequence is CASSQELNSGELFF. The CDR3 DNA reads as TGCGCCAGCAGCCAGGAGCTTAACAGCGGGGAGCTGTTTTTT.

This clone came up a few times. The chain links TRBV6-5 to TRBJ1-2; 9 nucleotides align to TRBD1. J gave up 5 bases and V 6 bases, and 7 bases lay outside the gene matches. This CDR3 region has 14 residues. The germline V gene has CDR1 MNHEY and CDR2 SVGAGI. CDR3 in DNA: TGTGCCAGCAGACTACAGGGGGCGGAGTATGGCTACACCTTC. Protein product: CASRLQGAEYGYTF.